This is a list of T cell receptor beta chains from one sample in a study of blood T cells in healthy people across ages. MiXCR, applied by TCRdb to the 5' RACE reads, yields one record per CDR3 protein. This sample has 750,000 to 950,000 distinct CDR3 sequences, with roughly 24% found just once. The same sample was also studied in work on T cells of mothers and their children.

The specimen was blood. The receptor set was obtained from a boy aged 5-17 years in good health. CDR3s include the opening cysteine and the closing phenylalanine or tryptophan. A D gene is named only where the DNA matches it firmly. Only part of the rows carry a size: once, few, many, or a class if the clone is expanded.

v_gene	j_gene	abundance	d_gene	CDR3aa	CDR3nt
TRBV5-1	TRBJ2-5	few	-	CASSLDDSRRSGETQYF	TGCGCCAGCAGCTTGGACGATTCGCGTAGATCCGGAGAGACCCAGTACTTC
TRBV6-1	TRBJ1-1	few	-	CASSEMGEDTEAFF	TGTGCCAGCAGTGAAATGGGGGAGGACACTGAAGCTTTCTTT
TRBV5-1	TRBJ2-3	-	-	CASSLKNRDTQYF	TGCGCCAGCAGCTTGAAGAATAGAGATACGCAGTATTTT
TRBV4-1	TRBJ2-7	-	-	CASSPRGKGGGYYEQYF	TGCGCCAGCAGCCCCCGCGGTAAGGGGGGGGGTTACTACGAGCAGTACTTC
TRBV2	TRBJ2-1	-	-	CASSERIRSGSYNEQFF	TGTGCCAGCAGTGAAAGAATCAGGTCTGGATCCTACAATGAGCAGTTCTTC
TRBV2	TRBJ2-1	-	TRBD1	CASSGSGGVRNEQFF	TGTGCCAGCAGTGGGTCAGGGGGCGTTCGCAATGAGCAGTTCTTC
TRBV30	TRBJ1-6	-	TRBD1	CACKTGVNSPLHF	TGTGCCTGTAAGACAGGGGTGAATTCACCCCTCCACTTT
TRBV27	TRBJ2-7	-	-	CASSLQGASYEQCF	TGTGCCAGCAGTCTCCAAGGGGCCTCCTACGAGCAGTGCTTC
TRBV7-2	TRBJ2-5	few	-	CACSLLGGSQKTQYF	TGTGCCTGCAGCCTCCTAGGGGGGAGCCAGAAGACCCAGTACTTC
TRBV6-1	TRBJ2-5	-	-	CASGGDSQETQYF	TGTGCCAGCGGAGGGGACAGCCAAGAGACCCAGTACTTC
TRBV28	TRBJ2-7	few	TRBD1	CASSRPGTAYDQYF	TGTGCCAGCAGCCGGCCCGGGACAGCTTACGATCAGTACTTC
TRBV12-3/TRBV12-4	TRBJ1-2	-	TRBD1	CASSFGDRGKSYGYTF	TGTGCCAGCAGTTTTGGGGACAGGGGAAAGAGCTATGGCTACACCTTC
TRBV2	TRBJ2-1	few	-	CASKRVQGLDLLHGEQFF	TGTGCCAGCAAACGCGTACAAGGGCTAGATCTCTTGCACGGTGAGCAGTTCTTC
TRBV6-5	TRBJ1-2	-	-	CASSSRTSDYGYAF	TGTGCCAGCAGTTCCCGGACATCTGACTATGGCTACGCCTTC
TRBV6-1	TRBJ2-5	-	TRBD2	CASSTARPSGQETQYF	TGTGCCAGCAGTACTGCGCGTCCTAGCGGCCAAGAGACCCAGTACTTC
TRBV20-1	TRBJ1-5	-	TRBD1	CSAVDRANNQPQHF	TGCAGTGCTGTCGACAGGGCTAACAATCAGCCCCAGCATTTT
TRBV25-1	TRBJ2-1	-	-	CASSVPGGLFNEQFF	TGTGCCAGCAGTGTTCCGGGGGGCTTGTTCAATGAGCAGTTCTTC
TRBV20-1	TRBJ1-1	few	TRBD1	CSAREQGRGAFF	TGCAGTGCTAGGGAACAGGGGAGGGGAGCTTTCTTT
TRBV20-1	TRBJ2-5	few	-	CSAREGPRETQYF	TGCAGTGCTAGAGAGGGGCCCCGGGAGACCCAGTACTTC
TRBV5-5	TRBJ2-3	-	TRBD2	CASSVTSADTQYF	TGTGCCAGCAGCGTGACTAGCGCAGATACGCAGTATTTT
TRBV14	TRBJ2-7	few	TRBD1	CASSQDRDRDSSYEQYF	TGTGCCAGCAGCCAAGATAGGGACCGGGACAGTTCCTACGAGCAGTACTTC
TRBV3-1	TRBJ2-5	few	TRBD2	CASSPLSGGAATQYF	TGTGCCAGCAGCCCCCTGAGCGGGGGGGCCGCGACCCAGTACTTC
TRBV5-1	TRBJ2-5	many	TRBD2	CASSFAGGRQETQYF	TGCGCCAGCAGCTTCGCGGGGGGGCGCCAAGAGACCCAGTACTTC
TRBV20-1	TRBJ2-5	-	-	CSAQPGSETQYF	TGCAGTGCCCAGCCGGGGTCGGAGACCCAGTACTTC
TRBV11-2	TRBJ2-3	-	TRBD2	CASSFSNGGANTQYF	TGTGCCAGCAGCTTCAGCAACGGGGGGGCGAATACGCAGTATTTT
TRBV4-1	TRBJ2-3	-	-	CASSQVGKSTDTQYF	TGCGCCAGCAGCCAAGTGGGGAAGAGCACAGATACGCAGTATTTT
TRBV20-1	TRBJ1-1	-	-	CSARVKGTEAFF	TGCAGTGCTAGAGTTAAGGGGACTGAAGCTTTCTTT
TRBV7-3	TRBJ2-5	-	TRBD1	CASSLAAPATGLHF	TGTGCCAGCAGCTTAGCCGCCCCCGCGACAGGGCTGCACTTC
TRBV20-1	TRBJ1-2	-	-	CSASRQTSNYGYTF	TGCAGTGCTTCCCGACAGACAAGCAACTATGGCTACACCTTC
TRBV12-3/TRBV12-4	TRBJ2-2	few	-	CASRTGRANTGELFF	TGTGCCAGCAGAACAGGACGGGCGAACACCGGGGAGCTGTTTTTT
TRBV6-5	TRBJ2-5	many	-	CASRDRVGGEETQYF	TGTGCCAGCAGGGACAGGGTGGGGGGGGAAGAGACCCAGTACTTC
TRBV18	TRBJ2-1	few	-	CASSPFSSLEAYNEQFF	TGTGCCAGCTCACCCTTCTCATCCCTCGAAGCTTACAATGAGCAGTTCTTC
TRBV19	TRBJ2-2	-	-	CASSTPTYPNTGELFF	TGTGCCAGTAGTACCCCGACATACCCGAACACCGGGGAGCTGTTTTTT
TRBV29-1	TRBJ2-3	few	TRBD1	CSVEGTGGPDTQYF	TGCAGCGTTGAAGGGACAGGGGGCCCAGATACGCAGTATTTT
TRBV7-2	TRBJ2-6	-	-	CASSWLGGANVLTF	TGTGCCAGCAGCTGGCTAGGGGGGGCCAACGTCCTGACTTTC
TRBV30	TRBJ1-3	few	-	CAWSVTWQTSGNTIYF	TGTGCCTGGAGTGTAACCTGGCAAACCTCTGGAAACACCATATATTTT
TRBV6-6	TRBJ1-6	many	-	CASSYKGSGSPLHF	TGTGCCAGCAGTTACAAAGGGAGCGGCTCACCCCTCCACTTT
TRBV29-1	TRBJ2-5	-	TRBD1	CSVERTGLGDTQYF	TGCAGCGTTGAACGGACAGGGCTCGGAGATACCCAGTACTTC
TRBV5-1	TRBJ2-3	-	-	CASSLGVTGTDTQYF	TGCGCCAGCAGCTTGGGGGTGACAGGTACAGATACGCAGTATTTT
TRBV14	TRBJ1-2	once	TRBD1	CASSQVGTGSYGYTF	TGTGCCAGCAGCCAAGTTGGGACAGGGAGCTATGGCTACACCTTC
TRBV7-9	TRBJ2-1	few	-	CASSLVAQFF	TGTGCCAGCAGCTTAGTTGCGCAGTTCTTC
TRBV3-1	TRBJ2-1	-	-	CASSQDLGQGRNEQFF	TGTGCCAGCAGCCAAGATTTAGGGCAGGGGAGGAATGAGCAGTTCTTC
TRBV9	TRBJ2-3	-	TRBD2	CASSLLAGRGDTQYF	TGTGCCAGCAGCTTGTTAGCGGGGAGGGGAGATACGCAGTATTTT
TRBV7-2	TRBJ2-3	few	TRBD2	CASSLFPKRGDSDTQYF	TGTGCCAGCAGCTTATTTCCCAAGCGGGGGGACTCAGATACGCAGTATTTT
TRBV5-1	TRBJ2-7	-	-	CASSLTISYEQYF	TGCGCCAGCAGCTTGACCATCTCATACGAGCAGTACTTC
TRBV3-1	TRBJ1-2	-	TRBD1	CASSRTGQGHYGYTF	TGTGCCAGCAGCCGAACGGGACAGGGACACTATGGCTACACCTTC
TRBV7-6	TRBJ2-5	few	TRBD1	CASSPKDRALGTQYF	TGTGCCAGCAGCCCAAAAGACAGGGCCTTAGGGACCCAGTACTTC
TRBV20-1	TRBJ2-3	few	-	CSARQGGWSTDTQYF	TGCAGTGCCCGCCAGGGGGGCTGGAGCACAGATACGCAGTATTTT
TRBV28	TRBJ2-5	-	-	CASSLTGMQYF	TGTGCCAGCAGTTTAACAGGGATGCAGTACTTC
TRBV20-1	TRBJ2-1	-	-	CSAPGGLTYNEQFF	TGCAGTGCCCCTGGCGGGTTGACCTACAATGAGCAGTTCTTC
TRBV11-2	TRBJ1-6	few	-	CASSLGALHNSPLHF	TGTGCCAGCAGCTTAGGCGCCCTTCATAATTCACCCCTCCACTTT
TRBV5-1	TRBJ2-5	few	TRBD2	CASSHGLAGMYQETQYF	TGCGCCAGCAGCCATGGACTAGCGGGGATGTACCAAGAGACCCAGTACTTC
TRBV5-4	TRBJ2-3	many	TRBD2	CASSSRLAGLDTQYF	TGTGCCAGCAGCTCTCGACTAGCGGGGTTAGATACGCAGTATTTT
TRBV5-1	TRBJ2-2	-	-	CASSLGDGSTGELFF	TGCGCCAGCAGCTTGGGGGACGGGAGCACCGGGGAGCTGTTTTTT
TRBV6-5	TRBJ1-4	-	TRBD1	CASSSLQGAEKLFF	TGTGCCAGCAGCAGTCTTCAGGGGGCTGAAAAACTGTTTTTT
TRBV20-1	TRBJ1-5	-	-	CSARDLNGAGPNQPQHF	TGCAGTGCTAGAGATCTGAACGGCGCAGGGCCAAATCAGCCCCAGCATTTT
TRBV2	TRBJ2-6	few	TRBD1	CASTPDRGSGANVLTF	TGTGCCAGCACTCCGGACAGGGGTTCTGGGGCCAACGTCCTGACTTTC
TRBV27	TRBJ2-3	-	TRBD2	CASTRRGESDTRYF	TGTGCCAGCACGAGGCGGGGGGAGTCAGATACGCGGTATTTT
TRBV28	TRBJ1-2	-	-	CASSPYRGDGYTF	TGTGCCAGCAGCCCCTATCGAGGGGATGGCTACACCTTC
TRBV7-2	TRBJ2-5	few	TRBD2	CASSPGLAGLKETQYF	TGTGCCAGCAGCCCAGGACTAGCGGGGCTAAAAGAGACCCAGTACTTC